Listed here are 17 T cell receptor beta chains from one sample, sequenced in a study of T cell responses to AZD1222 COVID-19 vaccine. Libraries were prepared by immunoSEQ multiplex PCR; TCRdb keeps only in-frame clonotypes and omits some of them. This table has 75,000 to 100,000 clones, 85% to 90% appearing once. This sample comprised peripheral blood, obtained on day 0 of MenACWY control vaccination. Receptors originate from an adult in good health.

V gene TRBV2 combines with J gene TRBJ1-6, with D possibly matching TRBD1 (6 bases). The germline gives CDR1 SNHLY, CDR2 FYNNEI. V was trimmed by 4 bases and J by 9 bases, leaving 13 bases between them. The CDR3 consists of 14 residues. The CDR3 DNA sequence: TGTGCCAGCAGTGCCGAGGGGGGGTTTTCACCCCTCCACTTT. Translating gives CASSAEGGFSPLHF.

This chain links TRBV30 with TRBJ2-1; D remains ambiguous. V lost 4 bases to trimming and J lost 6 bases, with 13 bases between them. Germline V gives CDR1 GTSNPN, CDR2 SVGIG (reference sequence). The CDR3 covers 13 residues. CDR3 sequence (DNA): TGTGCCTGGAACGGAGCAGCTAGCAATGAGCAGTTCTTC. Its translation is CAWNGAASNEQFF.

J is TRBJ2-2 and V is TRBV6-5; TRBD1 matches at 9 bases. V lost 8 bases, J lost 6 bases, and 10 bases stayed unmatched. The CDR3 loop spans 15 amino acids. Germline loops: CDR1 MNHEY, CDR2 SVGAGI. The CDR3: CASLYRDRVAGELFF. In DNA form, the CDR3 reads TGTGCCAGCTTATACCGGGACAGGGTTGCCGGGGAGCTGTTTTTT.

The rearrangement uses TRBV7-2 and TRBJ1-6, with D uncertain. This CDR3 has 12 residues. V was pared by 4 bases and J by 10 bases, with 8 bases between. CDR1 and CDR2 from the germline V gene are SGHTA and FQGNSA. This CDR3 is CASSSTRSPLHF. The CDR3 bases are TGTGCCAGCAGCTCTACGCGGTCACCCCTCCACTTT.

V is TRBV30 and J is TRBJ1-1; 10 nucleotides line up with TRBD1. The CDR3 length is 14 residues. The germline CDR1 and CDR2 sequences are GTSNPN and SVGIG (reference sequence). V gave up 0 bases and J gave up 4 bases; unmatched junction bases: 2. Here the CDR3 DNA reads TGTGCCTGGAGTGTGGGGACAGGGGTCACTGAAGCTTTCTTT. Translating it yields CAWSVGTGVTEAFF. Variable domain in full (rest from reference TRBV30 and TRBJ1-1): SQTIHQWPATLVQPVGSPLSLECTVEGTSNPNLYWYRQAAGRGLQLLFYSVGIGQISSEVPQNLSASRPQDRQFILSSKKLLLSDSGFYLCAWSVGTGVTEAFFGQGTRLTVV.

The CDR3 DNA reads TGCGCCAGCAGCCCGGACACCTTGAACACTGAAGCTTTCTTT. This codes for CASSPDTLNTEAFF. The chain has TRBV5-1 and TRBJ1-1, with TRBD1 as a possible D gene (5 bases). The germline V and J ends were trimmed by 4 bases and 0 bases, with 10 bases remaining between them. Germline-derived CDR1 and CDR2 are SGHRS and YFSETQ. The CDR3 is 14 residues long.

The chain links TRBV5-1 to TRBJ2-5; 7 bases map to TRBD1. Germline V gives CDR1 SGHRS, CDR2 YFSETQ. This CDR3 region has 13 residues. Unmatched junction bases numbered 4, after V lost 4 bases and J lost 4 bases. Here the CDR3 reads CASSTTGRETQYF. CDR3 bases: TGCGCCAGCAGCACGACAGGGCGAGAGACCCAGTACTTC.

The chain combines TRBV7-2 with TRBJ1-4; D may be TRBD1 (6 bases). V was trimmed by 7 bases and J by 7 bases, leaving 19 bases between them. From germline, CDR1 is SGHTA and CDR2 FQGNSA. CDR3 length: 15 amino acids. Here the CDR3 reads CASTRGGGRGEKLFF. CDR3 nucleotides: TGTGCCAGCACCAGAGGGGGGGGTAGGGGTGAAAAACTGTTTTTT.

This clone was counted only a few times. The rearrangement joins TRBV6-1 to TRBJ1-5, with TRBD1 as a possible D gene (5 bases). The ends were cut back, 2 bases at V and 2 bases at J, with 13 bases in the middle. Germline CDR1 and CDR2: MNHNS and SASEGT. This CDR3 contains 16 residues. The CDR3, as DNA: TGTGCCAGCAGTGAATTAGCGGGGGGAGGCAATCAGCCCCAGCATTTT. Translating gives CASSELAGGGNQPQHF.

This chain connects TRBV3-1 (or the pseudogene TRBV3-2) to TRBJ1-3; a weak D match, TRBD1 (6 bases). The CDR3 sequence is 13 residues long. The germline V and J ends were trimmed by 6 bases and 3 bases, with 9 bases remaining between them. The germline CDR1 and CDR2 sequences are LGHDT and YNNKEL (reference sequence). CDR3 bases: TGTGCCAGCAGTCAGGGGATTGGAAACACCATATATTTT. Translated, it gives CASSQGIGNTIYF.

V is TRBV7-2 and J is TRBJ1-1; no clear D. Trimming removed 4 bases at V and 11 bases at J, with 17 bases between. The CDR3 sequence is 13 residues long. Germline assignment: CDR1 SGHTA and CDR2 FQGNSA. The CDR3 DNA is TGTGCCAGCAGCTCACCTGACACTCTAAGGGCTTTCTTT. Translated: CASSSPDTLRAFF.

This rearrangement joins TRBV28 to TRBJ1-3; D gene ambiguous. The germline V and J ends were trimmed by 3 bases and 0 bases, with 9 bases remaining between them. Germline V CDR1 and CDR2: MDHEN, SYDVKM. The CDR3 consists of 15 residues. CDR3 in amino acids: CASSLTANSGNTIYF. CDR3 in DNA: TGTGCCAGCAGTTTGACCGCGAACTCTGGAAACACCATATATTTT.

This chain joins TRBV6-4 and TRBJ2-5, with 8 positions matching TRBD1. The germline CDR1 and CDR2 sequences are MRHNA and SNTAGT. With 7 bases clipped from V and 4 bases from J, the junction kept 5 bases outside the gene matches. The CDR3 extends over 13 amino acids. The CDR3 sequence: CASKLTGAETQYF. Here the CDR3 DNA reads TGTGCCAGCAAATTGACAGGGGCAGAGACCCAGTACTTC.

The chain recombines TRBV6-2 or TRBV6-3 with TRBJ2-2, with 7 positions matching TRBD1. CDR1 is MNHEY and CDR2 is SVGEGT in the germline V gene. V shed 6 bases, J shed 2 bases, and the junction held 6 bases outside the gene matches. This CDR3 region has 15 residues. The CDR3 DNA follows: TGTGCCAGCAGCCGGACAGGACCCAACACCGGGGAGCTGTTTTTT. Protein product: CASSRTGPNTGELFF.

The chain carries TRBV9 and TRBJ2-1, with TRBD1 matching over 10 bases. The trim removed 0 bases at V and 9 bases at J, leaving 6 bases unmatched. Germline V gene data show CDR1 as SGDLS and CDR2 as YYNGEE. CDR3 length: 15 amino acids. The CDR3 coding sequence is TGTGCCAGCAGCGTAGTAGGGACAGGGGAAGGTGAGCAGTTCTTC. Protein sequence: CASSVVGTGEGEQFF.

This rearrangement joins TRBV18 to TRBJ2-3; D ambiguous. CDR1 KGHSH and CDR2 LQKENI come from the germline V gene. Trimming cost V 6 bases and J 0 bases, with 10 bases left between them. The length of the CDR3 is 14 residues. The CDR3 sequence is CASSATQSTDTQYF. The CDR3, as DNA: TGTGCCAGCTCGGCAACACAGAGCACAGATACGCAGTATTTT.

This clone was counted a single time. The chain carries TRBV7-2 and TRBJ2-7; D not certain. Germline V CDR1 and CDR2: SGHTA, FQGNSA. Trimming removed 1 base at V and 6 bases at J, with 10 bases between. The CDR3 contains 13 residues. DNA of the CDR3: TGTGCCAGCAGCTTAGTCGCTACCAGCGAGCAGTACTTC. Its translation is CASSLVATSEQYF.